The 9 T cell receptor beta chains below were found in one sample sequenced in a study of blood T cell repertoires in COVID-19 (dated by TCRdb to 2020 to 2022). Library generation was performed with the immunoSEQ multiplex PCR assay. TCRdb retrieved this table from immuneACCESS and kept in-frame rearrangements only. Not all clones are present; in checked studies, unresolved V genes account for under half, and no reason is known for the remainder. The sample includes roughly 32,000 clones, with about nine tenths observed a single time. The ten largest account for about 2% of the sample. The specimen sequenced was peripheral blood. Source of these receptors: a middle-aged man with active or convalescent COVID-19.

This CDR3 is CASRFSVTGELFF. In DNA form, the CDR3 reads TGTGCCAGCAGATTTAGCGTGACCGGGGAGCTGTTTTTT. This chain joins TRBV28 and TRBJ2-2, with D tentatively TRBD2 (5 bases). The CDR3 consists of 13 residues. The V end lost 6 bases, the J end lost 5 bases, and 10 bases lay between the germline ends. Germline V gene data show CDR1 as MDHEN and CDR2 as SYDVKM.

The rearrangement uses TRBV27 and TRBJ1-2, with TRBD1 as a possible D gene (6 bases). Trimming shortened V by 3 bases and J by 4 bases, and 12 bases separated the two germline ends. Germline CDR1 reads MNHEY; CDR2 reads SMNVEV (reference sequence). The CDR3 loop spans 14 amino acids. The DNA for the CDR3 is TGTGCCAGCAGTTTCAGACAGGATGGCTATGGCTACACCTTC. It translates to CASSFRQDGYGYTF.

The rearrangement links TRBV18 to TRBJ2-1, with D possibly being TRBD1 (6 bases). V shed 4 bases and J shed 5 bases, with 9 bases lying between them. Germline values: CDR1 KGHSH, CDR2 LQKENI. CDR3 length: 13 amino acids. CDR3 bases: TGTGCCAGCTCACGGGACACCCACAATGAGCAGTTCTTC. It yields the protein CASSRDTHNEQFF. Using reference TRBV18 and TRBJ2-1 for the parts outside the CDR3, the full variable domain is NAGVMQNPRHLVRRRGQEARLRCSPMKGHSHVYWYRQLPEEGLKFMVYLQKENIIDESGMPKERFSAEFPKEGPSILRIQQVVRGDSAAYFCASSRDTHNEQFFGPGTRLTVL.

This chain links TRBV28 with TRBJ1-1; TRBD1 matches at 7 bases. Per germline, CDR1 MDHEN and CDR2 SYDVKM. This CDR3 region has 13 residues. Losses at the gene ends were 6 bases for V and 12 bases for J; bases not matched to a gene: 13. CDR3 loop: CASRFRRDRETFF. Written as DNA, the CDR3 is TGTGCCAGCAGATTCCGGCGAGACAGGGAAACTTTCTTT. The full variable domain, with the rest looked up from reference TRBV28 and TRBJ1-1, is DVKVTQSSRYLVKRTGEKVFLECVQDMDHENMFWYRQDPGLGLRLIYFSYDVKMKEKGDIPEGYSVSREKKERFSLILESASTNQTSMYLCASRFRRDRETFFGQGTRLTVV.

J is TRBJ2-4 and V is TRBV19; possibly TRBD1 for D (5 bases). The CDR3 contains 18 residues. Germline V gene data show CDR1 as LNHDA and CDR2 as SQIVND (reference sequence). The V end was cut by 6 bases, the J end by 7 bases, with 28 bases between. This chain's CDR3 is CASSTRYGAGPKGNIQYF. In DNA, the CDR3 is TGTGCCAGTAGCACCCGTTATGGAGCAGGGCCGAAGGGGAACATTCAGTACTTC.

CDR3 protein: CASSPDSFYGYTF. CDR3 DNA: TGTGCCAGCAGTCCGGACAGTTTCTATGGCTACACCTTC. The rearrangement links TRBV6-5 to TRBJ1-2; tentatively, D is TRBD1 (6 bases). Trimming cost V 5 bases and J 4 bases, with 11 bases left between them. CDR3 length: 13 residues. Germline CDR1 reads MNHEY; CDR2 reads SVGAGI.

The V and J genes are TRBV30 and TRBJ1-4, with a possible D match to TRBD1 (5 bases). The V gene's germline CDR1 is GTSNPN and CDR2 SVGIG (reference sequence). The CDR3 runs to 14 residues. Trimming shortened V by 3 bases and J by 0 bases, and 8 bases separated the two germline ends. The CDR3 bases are TGTGCCTGGAGGGACACCCCAACTAATGAAAAACTGTTTTTT. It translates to CAWRDTPTNEKLFF.

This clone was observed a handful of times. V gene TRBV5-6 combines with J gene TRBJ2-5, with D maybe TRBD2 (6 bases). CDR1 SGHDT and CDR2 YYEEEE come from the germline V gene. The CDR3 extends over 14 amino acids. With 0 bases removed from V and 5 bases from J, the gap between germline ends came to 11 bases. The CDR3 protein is CASSLGGVVETQYF. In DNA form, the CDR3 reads TGTGCCAGCAGCTTGGGCGGGGTGGTTGAGACCCAGTACTTC.

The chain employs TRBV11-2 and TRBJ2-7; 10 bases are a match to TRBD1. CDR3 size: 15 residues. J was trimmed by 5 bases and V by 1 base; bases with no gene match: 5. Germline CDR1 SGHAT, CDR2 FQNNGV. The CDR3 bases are TGTGCCAGCAGCTTAGGACCGACAGGGGGCCACGAGCAGTACTTC. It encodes CASSLGPTGGHEQYF.